This is a list of T cell receptor beta chains from one sample in a study of prognosis after radiotherapy for stage I lung cancer. From the multiplex PCR reads, TCRdb called clonotypes with MiXCR, one entry per CDR3 protein. The repertoire consists of 15,000 to 20,000 distinct CDR3 sequences, with 45% to 50% occurring once and the leading ten covering around a third. The sample consisted of PBMCs, taken before or after stereotactic body radiation therapy (not recorded which). All receptors come from a donor aged 50 or older with non-small cell lung cancer. CDR3s include the opening cysteine and the closing phenylalanine or tryptophan. A D gene is named only where the DNA matches it firmly. Clone size is given for some rows only: seen once, a few or many times, or a class if the clone is expanded.

-	-	TRBV7-3	TRBJ2-1	CASSPRRNNEQFF	TGTGCCAGCAGCCCCAGACGAAACAATGAGCAGTTCTTC
-	many	TRBV20-1	TRBJ2-7	CSASHQDEQYF	TGCAGTGCCTCCCACCAGGACGAGCAGTACTTC
-	many	TRBV11-2	TRBJ2-2	CASQQANTGELFF	TGTGCCTCACAGCAAGCGAACACCGGGGAGCTGTTTTTT
-	many	TRBV9	TRBJ2-2	CASSVGIRGELFF	TGTGCCAGCAGCGTAGGGATTCGGGGGGAGCTGTTTTTT
-	-	TRBV15	TRBJ2-7	CATSRERLYEQYF	TGTGCCACCAGCAGAGAGCGACTCTACGAGCAGTACTTC
TRBD1	many	TRBV12-3/TRBV12-4	TRBJ1-4	CASRRETGVNEKLFF	TGTGCCAGCAGACGCGAGACAGGGGTTAATGAAAAACTGTTTTTT
TRBD1	-	TRBV15	TRBJ2-7	CATSRGGDSYEQYF	TGTGCCACCAGCAGAGGAGGGGACAGCTACGAGCAGTACTTC
-	medium-sized	TRBV5-1	TRBJ2-2	CASSSGFAGELFF	TGCGCCAGCAGCTCGGGGTTCGCCGGGGAGCTGTTTTTT
TRBD1	many	TRBV20-1	TRBJ2-5	CSAMLRGLRETQYF	TGCAGTGCTATGCTCAGGGGGTTGCGAGAGACCCAGTACTTC
TRBD1	-	TRBV7-9	TRBJ1-2	CASSSQGVGGYTF	TGTGCCAGCAGCTCTCAGGGGGTCGGCGGCTACACCTTC
-	-	TRBV6-1	TRBJ1-5	CASRGRGRNQPQHF	TGTGCCAGCAGGGGCAGGGGACGGAATCAGCCCCAGCATTTT
-	many	TRBV20-1	TRBJ2-2	CSARDIPTGELFF	TGCAGTGCCAGGGACATTCCGACCGGGGAGCTGTTTTTT
TRBD2	many	TRBV5-1	TRBJ2-3	CASSPGTSGRTDTQYF	TGCGCCAGCAGCCCTGGGACTAGCGGGAGGACAGATACGCAGTATTTT
TRBD2	-	TRBV11-2	TRBJ2-7	CASSLYAGEGYEQYF	TGTGCCAGCAGCTTATATGCGGGAGAAGGCTACGAGCAGTACTTC
-	-	TRBV6-2/TRBV6-3	TRBJ2-1	CASSDSLDNEQFF	TGTGCCAGCAGTGATAGTTTAGACAATGAGCAGTTCTTC
TRBD2	-	TRBV6-1	TRBJ2-2	CASSQRGGPGELFF	TGTGCCAGCAGTCAGCGGGGGGGCCCCGGGGAGCTGTTTTTT